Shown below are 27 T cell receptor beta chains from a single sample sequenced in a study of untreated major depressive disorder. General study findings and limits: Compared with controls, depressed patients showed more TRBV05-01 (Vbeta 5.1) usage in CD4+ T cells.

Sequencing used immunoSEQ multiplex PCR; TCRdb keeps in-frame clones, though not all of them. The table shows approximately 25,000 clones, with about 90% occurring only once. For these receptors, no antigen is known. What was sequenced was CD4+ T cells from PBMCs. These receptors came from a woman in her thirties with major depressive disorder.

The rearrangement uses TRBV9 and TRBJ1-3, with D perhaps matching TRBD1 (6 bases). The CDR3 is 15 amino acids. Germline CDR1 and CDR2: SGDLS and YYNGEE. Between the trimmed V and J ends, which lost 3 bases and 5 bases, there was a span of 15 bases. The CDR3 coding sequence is TGTGCCAGCAGCGGACCTGGACAGACCCGAAACACCATATATTTT. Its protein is CASSGPGQTRNTIYF.

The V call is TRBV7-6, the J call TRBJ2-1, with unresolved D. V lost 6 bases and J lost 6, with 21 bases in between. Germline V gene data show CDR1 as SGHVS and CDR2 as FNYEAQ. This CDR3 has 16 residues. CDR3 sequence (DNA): TGTGCCAGCAGACCCACGGGCCAGAGACGCGGCAATGAGCAGTTCTTC. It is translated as CASRPTGQRRGNEQFF. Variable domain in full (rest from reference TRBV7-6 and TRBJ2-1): GAGVSQSPRYKVTKRGQDVALRCDPISGHVSLYWYRQALGQGPEFLTYFNYEAQQDKSGLPNDRFSAERPEGSISTLTIQRTEQRDSAMYRCASRPTGQRRGNEQFFGPGTRLTVL.

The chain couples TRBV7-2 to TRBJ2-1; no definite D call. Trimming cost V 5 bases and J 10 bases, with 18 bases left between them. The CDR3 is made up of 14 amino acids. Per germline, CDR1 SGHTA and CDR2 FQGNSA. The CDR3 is CASSPARRLGEQFF. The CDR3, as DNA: TGTGCCAGCAGCCCCGCAAGGAGACTCGGCGAGCAGTTCTTC.

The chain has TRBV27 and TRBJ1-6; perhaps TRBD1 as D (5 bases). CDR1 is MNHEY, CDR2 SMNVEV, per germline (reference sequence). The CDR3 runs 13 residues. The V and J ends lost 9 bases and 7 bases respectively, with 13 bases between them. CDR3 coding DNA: TGTGCCAGTTGGGGCGGCAGAAATTCACCCCTCCACTTT. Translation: CASWGGRNSPLHF.

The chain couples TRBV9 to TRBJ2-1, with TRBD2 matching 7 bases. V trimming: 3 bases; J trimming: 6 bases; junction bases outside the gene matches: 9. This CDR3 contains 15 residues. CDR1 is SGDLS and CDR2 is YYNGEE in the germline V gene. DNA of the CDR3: TGTGCCAGCAGCGGTACACTAGCGCGAGGCAATGAGCAGTTCTTC. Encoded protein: CASSGTLARGNEQFF.

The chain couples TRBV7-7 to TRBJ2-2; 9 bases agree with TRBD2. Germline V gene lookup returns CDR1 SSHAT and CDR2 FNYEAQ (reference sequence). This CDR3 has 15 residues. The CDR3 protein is CASSGGGRAPGELFF. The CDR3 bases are TGTGCTAGCTCCGGGGGCGGGAGGGCCCCCGGGGAGCTGTTTTTT.

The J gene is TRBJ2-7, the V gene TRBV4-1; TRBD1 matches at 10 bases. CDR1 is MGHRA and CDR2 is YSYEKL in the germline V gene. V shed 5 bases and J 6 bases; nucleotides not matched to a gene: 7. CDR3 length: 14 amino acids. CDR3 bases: TGCGCCAGCAGCGAGGGACAGGGGACGCGCGAGCAGTACTTC. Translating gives CASSEGQGTREQYF.

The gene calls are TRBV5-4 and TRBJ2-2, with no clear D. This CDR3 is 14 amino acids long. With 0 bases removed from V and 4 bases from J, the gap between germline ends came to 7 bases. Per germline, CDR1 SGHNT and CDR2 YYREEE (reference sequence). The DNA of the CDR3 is TGTGCCAGCAGCTTGGCCGCTGCCACCGGGGAGCTGTTTTTT. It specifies CASSLAAATGELFF. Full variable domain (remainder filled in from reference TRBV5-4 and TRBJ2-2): ETGVTQSPTHLIKTRGQQVTLRCSSQSGHNTVSWYQQALGQGPQFIFQYYREEENGRGNFPPRFSGLQFPNYSSELNVNALELDDSALYLCASSLAAATGELFFGEGSRLTVL.

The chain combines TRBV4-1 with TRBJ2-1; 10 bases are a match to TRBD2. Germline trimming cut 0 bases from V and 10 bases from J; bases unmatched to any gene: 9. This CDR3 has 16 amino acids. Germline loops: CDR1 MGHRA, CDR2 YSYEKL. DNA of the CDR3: TGCGCCAGCAGCCAAGATCTGGCTAGCGGGGGCCTAGAGCAGTTCTTC. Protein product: CASSQDLASGGLEQFF.

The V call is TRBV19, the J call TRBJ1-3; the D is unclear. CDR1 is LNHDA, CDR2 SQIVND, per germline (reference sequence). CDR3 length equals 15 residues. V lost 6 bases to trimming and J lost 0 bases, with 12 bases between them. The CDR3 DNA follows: TGTGCCAGTAGCCTGTACAGTGACTCTGGAAACACCATATATTTT. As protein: CASSLYSDSGNTIYF. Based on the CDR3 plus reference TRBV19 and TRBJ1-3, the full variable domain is DGGITQSPKYLFRKEGQNVTLSCEQNLNHDAMYWYRQDPGQGLRLIYYSQIVNDFQKGDIAEGYSVSREKKESFPLTVTSAQKNPTAFYLCASSLYSDSGNTIYFGEGSWLTVV.

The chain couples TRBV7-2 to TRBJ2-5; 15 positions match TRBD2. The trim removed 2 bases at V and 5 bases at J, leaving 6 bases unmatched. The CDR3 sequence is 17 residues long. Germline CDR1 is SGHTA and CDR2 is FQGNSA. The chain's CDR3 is CASSLFGTSGRRETQYF. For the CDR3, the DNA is TGTGCCAGCAGCTTATTTGGGACTAGCGGGAGGCGCGAGACCCAGTACTTC.

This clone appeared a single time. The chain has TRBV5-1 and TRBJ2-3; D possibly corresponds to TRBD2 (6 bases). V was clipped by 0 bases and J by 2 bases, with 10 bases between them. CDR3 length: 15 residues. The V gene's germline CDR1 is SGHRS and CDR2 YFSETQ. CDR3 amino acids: CASSLEGLDTDTQYF. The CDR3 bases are TGCGCCAGCAGCTTGGAGGGACTCGACACAGATACGCAGTATTTT. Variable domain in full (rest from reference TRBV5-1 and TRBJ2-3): KAGVTQTPRYLIKTRGQQVTLSCSPISGHRSVSWYQQTPGQGLQFLFEYFSETQRNKGNFPGRFSGRQFSNSRSEMNVSTLELGDSALYLCASSLEGLDTDTQYFGPGTRLTVL.

CDR3 nucleotides: TGTGCCAGCAGCATAGACAGGACCTATGGCTACACCTTC. This codes for CASSIDRTYGYTF. This chain links TRBV7-2 with TRBJ1-2, with D maybe TRBD1 (6 bases). The CDR3 consists of 13 residues. Germline V gene sequence: CDR1 SGHTA, CDR2 FQGNSA. Between the trimmed V and J ends, which lost 5 bases and 4 bases, there was a span of 11 bases.

CDR3 DNA: TGTGCCAGCAGCCCGGGACAGGGGGCAGGTTCACCCCTCCACTTT. As protein: CASSPGQGAGSPLHF. The chain is built from TRBV5-6 and TRBJ1-6, with 12 bases aligning to TRBD1. Germline V gene lookup returns CDR1 SGHDT and CDR2 YYEEEE. The CDR3 runs to 15 residues. V trimming: 4 bases; J trimming: 9 bases; junction bases outside the gene matches: 5.

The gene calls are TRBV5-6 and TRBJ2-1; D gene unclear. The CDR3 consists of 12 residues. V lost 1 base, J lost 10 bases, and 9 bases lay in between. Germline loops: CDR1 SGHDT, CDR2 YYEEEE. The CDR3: CASSLRSSEQFF. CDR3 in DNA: TGTGCCAGCAGCTTGCGGTCCTCCGAGCAGTTCTTC.

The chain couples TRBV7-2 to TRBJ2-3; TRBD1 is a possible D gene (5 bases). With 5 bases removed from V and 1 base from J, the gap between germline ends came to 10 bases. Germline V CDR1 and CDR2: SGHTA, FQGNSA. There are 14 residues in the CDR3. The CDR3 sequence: CASSTTTGTDTQYF. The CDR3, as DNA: TGTGCCAGCAGCACTACGACAGGCACAGATACGCAGTATTTT.

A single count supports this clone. The CDR3 sequence is CASSGLNYGYTF. CDR3 bases: TGTGCCAGTAGTGGGCTTAACTATGGCTACACCTTC. This chain links TRBV19 with TRBJ1-2; D ambiguous. The CDR3 consists of 12 residues. Germline CDR1 reads LNHDA; CDR2 reads SQIVND (reference sequence). V was trimmed by 5 bases and J by 1 base, leaving 5 bases between them.

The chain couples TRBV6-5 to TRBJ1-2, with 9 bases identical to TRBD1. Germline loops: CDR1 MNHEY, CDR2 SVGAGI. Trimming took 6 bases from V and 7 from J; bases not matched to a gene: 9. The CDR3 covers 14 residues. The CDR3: CASSTGTGMLGYTF. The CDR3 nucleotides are TGTGCCAGCAGCACCGGGACAGGGATGCTTGGCTACACCTTC.

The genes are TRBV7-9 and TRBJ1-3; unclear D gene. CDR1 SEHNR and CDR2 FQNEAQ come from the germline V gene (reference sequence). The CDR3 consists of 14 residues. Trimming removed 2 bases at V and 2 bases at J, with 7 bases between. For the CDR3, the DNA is TGTGCCAGCAGCTTACGGGGAGCTGGAAACACCATATATTTT. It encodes CASSLRGAGNTIYF.

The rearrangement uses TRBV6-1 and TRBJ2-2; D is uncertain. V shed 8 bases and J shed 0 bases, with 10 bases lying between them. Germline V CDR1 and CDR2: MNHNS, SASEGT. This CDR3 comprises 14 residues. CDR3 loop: CASRTATNTGELFF. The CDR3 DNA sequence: TGTGCCAGCCGTACTGCAACGAACACCGGGGAGCTGTTTTTT.

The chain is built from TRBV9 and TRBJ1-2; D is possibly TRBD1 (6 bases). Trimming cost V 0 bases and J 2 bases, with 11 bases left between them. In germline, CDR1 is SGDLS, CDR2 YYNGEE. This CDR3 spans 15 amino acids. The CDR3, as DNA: TGTGCCAGCAGCGTAGCCCCGGACAGAAACTATGGCTACACCTTC. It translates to CASSVAPDRNYGYTF.

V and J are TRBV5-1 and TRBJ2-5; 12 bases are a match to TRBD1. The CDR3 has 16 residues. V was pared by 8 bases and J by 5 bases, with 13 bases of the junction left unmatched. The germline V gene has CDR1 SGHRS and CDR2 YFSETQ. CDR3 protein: CASRPGQGAVGETQYF. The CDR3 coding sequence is TGCGCCAGTAGACCGGGACAGGGGGCCGTAGGCGAGACCCAGTACTTC. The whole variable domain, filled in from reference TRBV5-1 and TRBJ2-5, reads KAGVTQTPRYLIKTRGQQVTLSCSPISGHRSVSWYQQTPGQGLQFLFEYFSETQRNKGNFPGRFSGRQFSNSRSEMNVSTLELGDSALYLCASRPGQGAVGETQYFGPGTRLLVL.

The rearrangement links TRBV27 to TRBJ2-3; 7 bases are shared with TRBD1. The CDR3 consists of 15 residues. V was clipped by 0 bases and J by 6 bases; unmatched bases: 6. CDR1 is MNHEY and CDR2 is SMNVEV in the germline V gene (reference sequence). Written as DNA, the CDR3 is TGTGCCAGCAGTTTATCGCCGACAGGGCTGGATACGCAGTATTTT. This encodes CASSLSPTGLDTQYF.

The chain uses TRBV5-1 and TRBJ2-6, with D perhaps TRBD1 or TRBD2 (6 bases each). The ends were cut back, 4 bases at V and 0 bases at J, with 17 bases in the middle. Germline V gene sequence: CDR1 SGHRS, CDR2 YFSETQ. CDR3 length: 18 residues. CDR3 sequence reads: CASSPGGGWGSGANVLTF. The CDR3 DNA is TGCGCCAGCAGCCCCGGAGGGGGTTGGGGCTCTGGGGCCAACGTCCTGACTTTC.

CDR3 bases: TGCGCCAGCAGCTTAAACACAGATACGCAGTATTTT. The encoded protein is CASSLNTDTQYF. The genes are TRBV5-1 and TRBJ2-3; D not resolved. CDR1 is SGHRS, CDR2 YFSETQ, per germline. This CDR3 spans 12 amino acids. Trimming removed 2 bases from V and 2 bases from J, with 3 bases in between.

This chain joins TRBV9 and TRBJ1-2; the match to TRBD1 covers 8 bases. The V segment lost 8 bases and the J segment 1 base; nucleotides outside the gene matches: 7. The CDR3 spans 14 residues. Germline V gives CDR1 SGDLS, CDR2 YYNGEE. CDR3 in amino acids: CASTQGADNYGYTF. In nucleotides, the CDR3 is TGTGCCAGTACCCAGGGGGCAGATAACTATGGCTACACCTTC.

The CDR3 spells CASSQDGRWTSSREQYF. The CDR3 nucleotides read TGCGCCAGCAGCCAAGATGGCCGTTGGACTAGCTCCCGGGAGCAGTACTTC. This sequence joins TRBV4-1 and TRBJ2-7; 8 bases map to TRBD2. This CDR3 spans 17 amino acids. Germline lookup yields CDR1 MGHRA and CDR2 YSYEKL. The V and J ends lost 0 bases and 7 bases, in that order; junction bases with no gene match: 14.